Reported below is one T cell receptor (beta chain). Its antigen is undetermined. UMIs and a universal primer site were added when TCR cDNA was made by 5'RACE template switching. TCRdb fed the 5' RACE reads into MiXCR, producing one record per CDR3 protein. Among 450,000 to 550,000 distinct CDR3 sequences listed, around a fifth were seen once. This sample was taken from a study of T cells after yellow fever vaccination. General study findings and limits: Re-detected after boosting: most primary clones, more than 95% of CD4 and around 86% of CD8.

V trimming: 4 bases; J trimming: 2 bases; junction bases outside the gene matches: 10. In germline, CDR1 is SEHNR, CDR2 FQNEAQ (reference sequence). The CDR3 is made up of 16 amino acids. This material consisted of PBMCs, taken roughly 23 days after the first yellow fever vaccination. The V call is TRBV7-9, the J call TRBJ1-2; 7 nucleotides match TRBD1. The receptor's source is a man between 18 and 29 years old who received the YFV17D yellow fever vaccine. The CDR3 DNA sequence: TGTGCCAGCAGCTACAGCCGGGACAGAGCAAACTATGGCTACACCTTC. Protein: CASSYSRDRANYGYTF.